This TCR beta chain was obtained from a study of shared clonotypes between healthy human individuals. General observations from the study: Around 5% of naive CD4 clonotypes were common to a few donors.

Sequencing used immunoSEQ multiplex PCR; TCRdb keeps in-frame clones, though not all of them. The sample has some 2.3 million clones, about 92% seen once. About this clone: The antigen remains unidentified.

Per the germline V gene, CDR1 is SGHVS and CDR2 is FQNEAQ. Unmatched junction bases numbered 10, after V lost 6 bases and J lost 0 bases. This CDR3 is built from 16 residues. The material sequenced was naive CD4+ T cells from PBMCs. Stated subset: CD45RA+ positively selected. The genes are TRBV7-8 and TRBJ2-7; 8 nucleotides match TRBD1. This receptor was identified in a man aged 18 to 30 in good health. Some clones in this sample may be carry-over from other donors' samples. Here the CDR3 reads CASRVKPGQASYEQYF. The CDR3 DNA reads TGTGCCAGCAGGGTTAAGCCGGGACAGGCCTCCTACGAGCAGTACTTC.